This TCR beta chain was sequenced in a study of T cell responses to AZD1222 COVID-19 vaccine. Germline CDR1 and CDR2: KGHSH and LQKENI. Trimming pared 0 bases from V and 5 bases from J, leaving 10 bases between. This CDR3 comprises 14 residues. Data came from immunoSEQ multiplex PCR; TCRdb stores just in-frame clones and leaves some out. Of 70,000 to 100,000 clones listed, about 90% are singletons. In regard to this clone: Its matching antigen is unknown.

Study-level points and caveats: An increase in Spike-specific TCR breadth and depth was observed after two AZD1222 doses. Donors, mostly white British, included more females; clonal diversity was possibly underestimated.

The material sequenced was peripheral blood, taken 28 days after the second AZD1222 dose. The clonotype originates from an adult who received the AZD1222 COVID-19 vaccine. J is TRBJ1-1 and V is TRBV18; no definite D call. CDR3 DNA: TGTGCCAGCTCACCACCGTCGGGGAGGACTGAAGCTTTCTTT. It yields the protein CASSPPSGRTEAFF.